This record covers a single T cell receptor (beta chain). The sample is drawn from a study of blood T cell repertoires in COVID-19. Study processing details: From reference gene primer amplification, estimates of nucleated cell counts were derived. Clones were read by immunoSEQ multiplex PCR, and TCRdb kept only the in-frame ones, dropping some. V, J and clone size reflect that table, while D and trimming were determined from the DNA. The top ten hold 2.2% of the sample, which has 250,000 to 300,000 clones, roughly nine tenths seen once. The source material was peripheral blood. The receptor comes from a woman aged 45-65 years who had recovered from COVID-19.

The chain's CDR3 is CASSQRLAGSTDTQYF. The CDR3 DNA reads as TGTGCCAGCAGCCAACGGTTAGCGGGGAGCACAGATACGCAGTATTTT. The rearrangement uses TRBV7-2 and TRBJ2-3, with 8 bases matching TRBD2. The CDR3 consists of 16 residues. Germline-derived CDR1 and CDR2 are SGHTA and FQGNSA. V shed 5 bases and J 0 bases; nucleotides not matched to a gene: 7.